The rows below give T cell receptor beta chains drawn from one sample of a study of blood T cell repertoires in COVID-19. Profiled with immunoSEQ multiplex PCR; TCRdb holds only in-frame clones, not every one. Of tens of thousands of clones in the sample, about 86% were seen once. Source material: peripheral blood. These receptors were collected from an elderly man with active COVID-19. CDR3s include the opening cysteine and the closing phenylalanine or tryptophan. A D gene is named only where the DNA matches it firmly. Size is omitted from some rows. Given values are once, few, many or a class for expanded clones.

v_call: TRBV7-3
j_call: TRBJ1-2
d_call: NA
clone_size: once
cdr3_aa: CASSLVGQRGTGYTF
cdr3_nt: TGTGCCAGCAGCTTAGTAGGACAGAGAGGGACAGGCTACACCTTC

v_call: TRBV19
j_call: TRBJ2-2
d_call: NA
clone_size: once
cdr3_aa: CASSIGARSSGELFF
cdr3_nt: TGTGCCAGTAGTATAGGAGCGAGATCTTCCGGGGAGCTGTTTTTT

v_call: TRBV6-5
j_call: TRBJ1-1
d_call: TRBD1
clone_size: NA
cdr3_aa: CASSLTGDEAFF
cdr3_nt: TGTGCCAGCAGTCTTACAGGGGATGAAGCTTTCTTT

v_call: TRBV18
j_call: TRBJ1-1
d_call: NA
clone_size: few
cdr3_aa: CASTDSLDTEAFF
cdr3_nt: TGTGCCAGCACGGACAGTTTGGACACTGAAGCTTTCTTT

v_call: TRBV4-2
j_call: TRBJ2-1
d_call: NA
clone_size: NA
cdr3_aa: CASSQGPYEDEQFF
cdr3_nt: TGTGCCAGCAGCCAAGGACCCTATGAGGATGAGCAGTTCTTC

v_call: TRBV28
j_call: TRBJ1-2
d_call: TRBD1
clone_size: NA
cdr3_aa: CATAGQGSSYYGYTF
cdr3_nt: TGTGCCACCGCGGGACAGGGATCGTCATACTATGGCTACACCTTC

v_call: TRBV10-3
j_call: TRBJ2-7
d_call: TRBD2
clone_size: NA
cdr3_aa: CAISDRGGNYEQYF
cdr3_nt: TGTGCCATCAGTGATCGGGGAGGGAACTACGAGCAGTACTTC

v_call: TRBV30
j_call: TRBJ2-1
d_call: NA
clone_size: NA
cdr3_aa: CAWSVQGPPLTDEQFF
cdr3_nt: TGTGCCTGGAGTGTACAGGGCCCACCTTTGACGGATGAGCAGTTCTTC

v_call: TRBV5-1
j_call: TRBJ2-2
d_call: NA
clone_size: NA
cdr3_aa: CASSPVTGELFF
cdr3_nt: TGCGCCAGCAGTCCCGTCACCGGGGAGCTGTTTTTT

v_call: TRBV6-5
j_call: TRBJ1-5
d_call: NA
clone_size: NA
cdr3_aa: CASSYSIQGNQPQHF
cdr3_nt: TGTGCCAGCAGTTACTCGATTCAGGGTAATCAGCCCCAGCATTTT

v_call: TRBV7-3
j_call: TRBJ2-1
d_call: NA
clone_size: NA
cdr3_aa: CASTGSSNEQFF
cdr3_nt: TGTGCCAGCACCGGGAGTAGCAATGAGCAGTTCTTC

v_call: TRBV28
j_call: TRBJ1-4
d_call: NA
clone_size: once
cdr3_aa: CASRRNANEKLFF
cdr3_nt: TGTGCCAGCAGGCGGAACGCTAATGAAAAACTGTTTTTT

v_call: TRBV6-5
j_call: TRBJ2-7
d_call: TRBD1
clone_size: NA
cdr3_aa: CASSYSRFQGAREQYF
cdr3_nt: TGTGCCAGCAGTTACTCGAGGTTCCAGGGGGCGAGGGAGCAGTACTTC

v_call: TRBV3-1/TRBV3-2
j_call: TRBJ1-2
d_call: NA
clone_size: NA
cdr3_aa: CASSHSGLRTWGYTF
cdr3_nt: TGTGCCAGCAGCCATTCAGGGCTCAGGACGTGGGGCTACACCTTC

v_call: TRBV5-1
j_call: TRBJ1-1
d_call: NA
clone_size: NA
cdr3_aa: CASIRDIANSNTEAFF
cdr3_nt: TGCGCCAGCATCCGGGACATCGCAAACTCGAACACTGAAGCTTTCTTT

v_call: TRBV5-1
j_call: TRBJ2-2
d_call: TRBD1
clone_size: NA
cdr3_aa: CASSLGPGQGTGELFF
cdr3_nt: TGCGCCAGCAGCTTGGGGCCGGGACAGGGCACCGGGGAGCTGTTTTTT

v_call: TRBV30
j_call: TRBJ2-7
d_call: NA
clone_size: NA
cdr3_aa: CAWSVWGVFYEQYF
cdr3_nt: TGTGCCTGGAGTGTATGGGGAGTATTCTACGAGCAGTACTTC

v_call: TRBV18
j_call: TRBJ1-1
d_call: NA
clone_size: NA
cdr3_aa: CASSQIMNTEAFF
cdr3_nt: TGTGCCAGCTCTCAGATCATGAACACTGAAGCTTTCTTT

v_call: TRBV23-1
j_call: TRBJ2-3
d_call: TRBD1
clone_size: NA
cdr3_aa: CASSQKLDRGTQYF
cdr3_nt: TGCGCCAGCAGTCAAAAACTGGACAGGGGAACGCAGTATTTT

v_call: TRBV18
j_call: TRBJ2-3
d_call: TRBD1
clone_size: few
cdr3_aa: CASSLPGQGATDTQYF
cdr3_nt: TGTGCCAGCTCACTTCCGGGACAGGGGGCCACAGATACGCAGTATTTT

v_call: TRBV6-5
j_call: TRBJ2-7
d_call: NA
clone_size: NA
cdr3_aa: CASSYSYSTYEQYF
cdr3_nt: TGTGCCAGCAGTTACTCGTACAGTACCTACGAGCAGTACTTC

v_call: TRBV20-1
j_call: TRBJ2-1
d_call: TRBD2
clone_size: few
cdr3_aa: CSASRGTRVALISYNEQFF
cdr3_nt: TGCAGTGCTAGTCGGGGGACTAGAGTCGCCCTAATCTCTTACAATGAGCAGTTCTTC

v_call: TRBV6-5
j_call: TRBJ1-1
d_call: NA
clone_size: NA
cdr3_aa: CASSGQTNTEAFF
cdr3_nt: TGTGCCAGCAGCGGACAGACGAACACTGAAGCTTTCTTT

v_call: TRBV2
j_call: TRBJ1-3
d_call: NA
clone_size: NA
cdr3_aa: CASSDEGSGNTIYF
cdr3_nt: TGTGCCAGCAGTGACGAGGGCTCTGGAAACACCATATATTTT

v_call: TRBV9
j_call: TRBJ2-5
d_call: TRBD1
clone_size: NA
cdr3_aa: CASSPGQASLTQYF
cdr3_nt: TGTGCCAGCAGTCCGGGACAGGCTAGTTTGACCCAGTACTTC

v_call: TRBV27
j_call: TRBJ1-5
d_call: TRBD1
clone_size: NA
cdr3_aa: CASSSRQGRQPQHF
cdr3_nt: TGTGCCAGCAGTTCCAGACAGGGGAGACAGCCCCAGCATTTT

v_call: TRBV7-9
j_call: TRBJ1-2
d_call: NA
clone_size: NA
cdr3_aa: CASSLEWLGEANGYTF
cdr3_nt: TGTGCCAGCAGCTTAGAATGGTTGGGGGAGGCGAATGGCTACACCTTC

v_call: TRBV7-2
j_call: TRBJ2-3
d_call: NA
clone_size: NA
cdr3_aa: CASSYGSTDTQYF
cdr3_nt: TGTGCCAGCAGTTACGGGAGTACAGATACGCAGTATTTT

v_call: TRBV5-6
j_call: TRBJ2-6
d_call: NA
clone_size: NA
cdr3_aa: CASSLLGIGANVLTF
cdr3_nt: TGTGCCAGCAGCTTGCTCGGGATTGGGGCCAACGTCCTGACTTTC

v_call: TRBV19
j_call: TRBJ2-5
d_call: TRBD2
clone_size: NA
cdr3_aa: CASSILGEGEETQYF
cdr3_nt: TGTGCCAGTAGTATTTTGGGGGAGGGCGAAGAGACCCAGTACTTC

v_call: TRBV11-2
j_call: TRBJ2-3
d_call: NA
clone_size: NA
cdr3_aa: CASSPNTDTQYF
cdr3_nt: TGTGCCAGCAGCCCCAACACAGATACGCAGTATTTT

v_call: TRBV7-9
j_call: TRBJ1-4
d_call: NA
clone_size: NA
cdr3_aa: CASSPNSEKLFF
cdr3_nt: TGTGCCAGCAGCCCCAACAGTGAAAAACTGTTTTTT

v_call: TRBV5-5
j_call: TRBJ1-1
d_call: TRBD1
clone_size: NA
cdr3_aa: CASSPTSGGARNTEAFF
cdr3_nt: TGTGCCAGCAGCCCAACCTCAGGGGGCGCAAGAAACACTGAAGCTTTCTTT

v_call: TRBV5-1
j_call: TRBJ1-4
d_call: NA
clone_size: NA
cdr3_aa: CASSPQGPTNEKLFF
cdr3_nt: TGCGCCAGCAGCCCGCAGGGTCCAACTAATGAAAAACTGTTTTTT

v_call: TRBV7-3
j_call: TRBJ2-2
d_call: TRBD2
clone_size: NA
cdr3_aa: CASSLYYSGLAGDNGELFF
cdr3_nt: TGTGCCAGCAGCCTTTATTACTCTGGGCTAGCGGGAGATAACGGGGAGCTGTTTTTT

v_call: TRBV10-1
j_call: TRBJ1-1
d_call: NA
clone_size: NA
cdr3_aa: CASSEGRVGFMNTEAFF
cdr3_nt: TGCGCCAGCAGTGAAGGCAGGGTCGGCTTTATGAACACTGAAGCTTTCTTT

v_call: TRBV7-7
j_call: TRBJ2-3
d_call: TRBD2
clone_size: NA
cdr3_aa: CASSTGTSGADTQYF
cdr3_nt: TGTGCCAGCAGCACCGGGACTAGCGGGGCAGATACGCAGTATTTT

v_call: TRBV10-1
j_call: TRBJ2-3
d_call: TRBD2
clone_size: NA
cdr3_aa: CASSIAGLAADTQYF
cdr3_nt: TGCGCCAGCAGTATAGCGGGACTAGCAGCAGATACGCAGTATTTT

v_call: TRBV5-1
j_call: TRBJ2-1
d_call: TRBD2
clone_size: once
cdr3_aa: CASSSRSGRVTYNEQFF
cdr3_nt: TGCGCCAGCAGCTCGAGGAGCGGGAGAGTAACCTACAATGAGCAGTTCTTC

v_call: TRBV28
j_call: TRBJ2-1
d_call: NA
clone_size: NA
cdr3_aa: CASTSRGSSYNEQFF
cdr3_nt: TGTGCCAGCACCTCACGGGGAAGCTCCTACAATGAGCAGTTCTTC

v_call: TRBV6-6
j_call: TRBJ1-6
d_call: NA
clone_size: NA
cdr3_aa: CASRPQGDSPLHF
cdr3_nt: TGTGCCAGCCGACCGCAGGGTGATTCACCCCTCCACTTT

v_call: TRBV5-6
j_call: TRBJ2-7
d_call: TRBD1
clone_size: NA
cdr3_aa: CASSSTDRGTEYEQYF
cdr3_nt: TGTGCCAGCAGCTCCACCGACAGGGGAACCGAATACGAGCAGTACTTC

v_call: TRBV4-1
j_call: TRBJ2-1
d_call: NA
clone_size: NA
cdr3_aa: CASSQDWASVNNEQFF
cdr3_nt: TGCGCCAGCAGCCAAGATTGGGCTAGCGTCAACAATGAGCAGTTCTTC

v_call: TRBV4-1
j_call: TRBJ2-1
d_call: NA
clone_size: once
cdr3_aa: CASSQLNEQFF
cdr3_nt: TGCGCCAGCAGCCAACTCAATGAGCAGTTCTTC

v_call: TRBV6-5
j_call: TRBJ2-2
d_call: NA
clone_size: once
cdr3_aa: CSSGGQGHGGELFF
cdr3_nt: TGTTCAAGCGGGGGACAGGGTCATGGCGGGGAGCTGTTTTTT

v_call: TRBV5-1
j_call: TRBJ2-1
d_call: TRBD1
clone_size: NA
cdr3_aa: CASSLQGAVGSYNEQFF
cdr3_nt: TGCGCCAGCAGCTTACAGGGGGCCGTCGGGTCCTACAATGAGCAGTTCTTC

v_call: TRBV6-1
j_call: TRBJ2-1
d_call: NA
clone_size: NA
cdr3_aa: CASSQARDSYLNNEQFF
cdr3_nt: TGTGCCAGCAGTCAAGCGCGGGACTCATATTTAAACAATGAGCAGTTCTTC

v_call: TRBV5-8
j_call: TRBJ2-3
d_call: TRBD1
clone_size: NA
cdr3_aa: CASSPGTGGTDTQYF
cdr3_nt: TGTGCCAGCAGCCCCGGGACAGGGGGCACAGATACGCAGTATTTT

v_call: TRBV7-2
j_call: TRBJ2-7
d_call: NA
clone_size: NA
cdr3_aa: CASSDKPFRNEQYF
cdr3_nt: TGTGCCAGCAGCGACAAGCCTTTTAGAAACGAGCAGTACTTC

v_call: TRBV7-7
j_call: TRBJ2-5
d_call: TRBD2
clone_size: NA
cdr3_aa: CASSLGLAGDQETQYF
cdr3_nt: TGTGCCAGCAGCTTAGGTCTAGCGGGAGATCAAGAGACCCAGTACTTC

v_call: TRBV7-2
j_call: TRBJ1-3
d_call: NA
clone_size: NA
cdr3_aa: CASSLEDRSVNTIYF
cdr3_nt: TGTGCCAGCAGCTTAGAAGACAGATCAGTAAACACCATATATTTT

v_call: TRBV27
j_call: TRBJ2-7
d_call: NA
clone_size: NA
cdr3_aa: CASSSRTKNEQYF
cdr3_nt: TGTGCCAGCAGTTCCCGGACAAAGAACGAGCAGTACTTC

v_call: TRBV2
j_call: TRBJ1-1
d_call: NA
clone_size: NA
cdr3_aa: CASRVQGRVTEAFF
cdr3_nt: TGTGCCAGCAGAGTACAGGGACGCGTCACTGAAGCTTTCTTT

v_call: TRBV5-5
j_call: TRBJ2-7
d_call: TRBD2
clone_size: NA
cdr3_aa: CASRPTGGGHEQYF
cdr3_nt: TGTGCCAGCAGACCCACCGGGGGGGGACACGAGCAGTACTTC

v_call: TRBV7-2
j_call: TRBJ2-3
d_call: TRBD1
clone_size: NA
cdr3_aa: CASSWDRASTDTQYF
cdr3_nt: TGTGCCAGCAGCTGGGACAGAGCTAGCACAGATACGCAGTATTTT

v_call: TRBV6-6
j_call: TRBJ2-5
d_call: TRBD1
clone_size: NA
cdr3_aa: CASSSQGVGETQYF
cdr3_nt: TGTGCCAGCAGTTCACAGGGGGTCGGAGAGACCCAGTACTTC

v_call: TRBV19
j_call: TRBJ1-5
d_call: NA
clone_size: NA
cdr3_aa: CASSISQVFGQPQHF
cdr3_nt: TGTGCCAGTAGTATTTCCCAGGTCTTCGGTCAGCCCCAGCATTTT

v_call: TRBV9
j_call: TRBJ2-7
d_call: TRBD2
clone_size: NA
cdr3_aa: CASSVGSASGGYEQYF
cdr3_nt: TGTGCCAGCAGCGTAGGATCAGCTAGCGGGGGGTACGAGCAGTACTTC

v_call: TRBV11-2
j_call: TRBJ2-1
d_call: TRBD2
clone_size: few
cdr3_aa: CASSLDQGLAFEQFF
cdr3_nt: TGTGCCAGCAGCTTAGATCAGGGACTAGCTTTTGAGCAGTTCTTC